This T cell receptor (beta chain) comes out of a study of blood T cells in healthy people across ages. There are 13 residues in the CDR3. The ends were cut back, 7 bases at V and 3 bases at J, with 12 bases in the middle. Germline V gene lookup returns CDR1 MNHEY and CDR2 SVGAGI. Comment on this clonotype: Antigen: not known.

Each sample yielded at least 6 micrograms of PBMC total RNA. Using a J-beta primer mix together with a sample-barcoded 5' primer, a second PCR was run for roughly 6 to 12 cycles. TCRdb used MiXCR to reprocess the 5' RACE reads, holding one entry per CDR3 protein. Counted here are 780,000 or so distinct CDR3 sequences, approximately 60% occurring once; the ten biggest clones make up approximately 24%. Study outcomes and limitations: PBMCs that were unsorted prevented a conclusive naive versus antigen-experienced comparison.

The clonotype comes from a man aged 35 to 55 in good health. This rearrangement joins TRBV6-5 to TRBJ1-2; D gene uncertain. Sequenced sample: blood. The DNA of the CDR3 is TGTGCCAGCACCGAACAAATGGACTATGGCTACACCTTC. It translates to CASTEQMDYGYTF.